What follows are 18 T cell receptor beta chains derived from one specimen sequenced in a study of CD8 T cells in Susac syndrome. Reverse transcription of roughly 0.45 to 1 ug RNA used random hexamers. TCRdb reprocessed the immunoSEQ multiplex PCR reads with MiXCR, giving one entry per CDR3 protein. The table records hundreds of thousands of distinct CDR3 sequences, around 93% of them present only once. The material sequenced was CD4+ T cells from PBMCs. The receptors derive from a human donor with multiple sclerosis.

This clonotype was found a few times. J is TRBJ2-5 and V is TRBV29-1; no reliable D call. Deletions cut 0 bases from V and 4 bases from J, with 6 bases between. The CDR3 is 12 amino acids. Germline V gene data show CDR1 as SQVTM and CDR2 as ANQGSEA. The CDR3 DNA is TGCAGCGTTGAAGAAGGCGCAGAGACCCAGTACTTC. Its translation is CSVEEGAETQYF.

This rearrangement joins TRBV24-1 to TRBJ2-1; 7 bases match TRBD2. CDR3 size: 17 residues. Germline CDR1 is KGHDR and CDR2 is SFDVKD. V trimming: 3 bases; J trimming: 5 bases; junction bases outside the gene matches: 12. The CDR3 is CATSDDLGGSTHNEQFF. DNA for the CDR3: TGTGCCACCAGTGATGACCTCGGCGGGAGCACCCACAATGAGCAGTTCTTC.

CDR3 amino acids: CSAVRPQHF. In DNA, the CDR3 is TGCAGTGCTGTTAGGCCCCAGCATTTT. This chain connects TRBV20-1 to TRBJ1-5; D remains unclear. CDR3 length equals 9 residues. Trimming pared 5 bases from V and 9 bases from J, leaving 5 bases between. The germline V gene encodes CDR1 DFQATT and CDR2 SNEGSKA (reference sequence).

V gene TRBV18 combines with J gene TRBJ1-6, with 8 bases matching TRBD1. The germline CDR1 and CDR2 sequences are KGHSH and LQKENI. The CDR3 is 14 amino acids. Trimming removed 6 bases from V and 6 bases from J; junction bases left unmatched: 4. CDR3 sequence (DNA): TGTGCCAGCTCCGGGGACAGGAGTAATTCACCCCTCCACTTT. It yields the protein CASSGDRSNSPLHF.

This chain connects TRBV5-1 to TRBJ2-1, with a possible D match to TRBD2 (6 bases). Germline V gives CDR1 SGHRS, CDR2 YFSETQ. The germline V and J ends were trimmed by 0 bases and 7 bases, with 17 bases remaining between them. This CDR3 is built from 16 residues. The CDR3 region has the DNA TGCGCCAGCAGCTTGGTTGTCGGCGGGATCGAGAATGAGCAGTTCTTC. The encoded protein is CASSLVVGGIENEQFF.

The chain combines TRBV5-5 with TRBJ1-1, with unresolved D. Looked up from germline, CDR1 is SGHKS and CDR2 is YYEKEE (reference sequence). This CDR3 is 13 amino acids long. Trimming removed 1 base from V and 4 bases from J, with 8 bases in between. The CDR3 loop reads CASSLWYITEAFF. For the CDR3, the DNA is TGTGCCAGCAGCTTGTGGTACATCACTGAAGCTTTCTTT.

This clonotype was seen only once. The V and J genes are TRBV3-1 and TRBJ1-2, with D possibly matching TRBD1 (5 bases). The CDR3 has 14 amino acids. The ends were cut back, 5 bases at V and 4 bases at J, with 14 bases in the middle. Germline V lookup: CDR1 LGHDT, CDR2 YNNKEL (reference sequence). CDR3 loop: CASSRTTEPYGYTF. The CDR3 DNA follows: TGTGCCAGCAGCAGGACGACAGAGCCCTATGGCTACACCTTC. Supplemented by reference TRBV3-1 and TRBJ1-2, the full variable domain reads DTAVSQTPKYLVTQMGNDKSIKCEQNLGHDTMYWYKQDSKKFLKIMFSYNNKELIINETVPNRFSPKSPDKAHLNLHINSLELGDSAVYFCASSRTTEPYGYTFGSGTRLTVV.

The genes are TRBV19 and TRBJ1-5; maybe TRBD1 (5 bases). Per germline, CDR1 LNHDA and CDR2 SQIVND (reference sequence). This CDR3 spans 17 amino acids. Deletions cut 0 bases from V and 0 bases from J, with 12 bases between. The CDR3 coding sequence is TGTGCCAGTAGTATAGATTGGGGCAGTAATAGCAATCAGCCCCAGCATTTT. Protein product: CASSIDWGSNSNQPQHF.

J is TRBJ2-7 and V is TRBV6-5; 11 nucleotides line up with TRBD2. The germline V gene encodes CDR1 MNHEY and CDR2 SVGAGI. The V segment lost 6 bases and the J segment 5 bases; nucleotides outside the gene matches: 6. The CDR3 runs to 14 residues. CDR3 bases: TGTGCCAGCAGGACTAGCGGGAATGACGACGAGCAGTACGTC. This translates into CASRTSGNDDEQYV.

The CDR3 is CASLDRSRGYEQYV. The CDR3 region has the DNA TGTGCCAGCCTAGACAGGTCAAGGGGGTACGAGCAGTACGTC. The chain recombines TRBV6-1 with TRBJ2-7; a weak D match, TRBD1 (6 bases). Per germline, CDR1 MNHNS and CDR2 SASEGT. CDR3 length: 14 amino acids. The V and J ends lost 8 bases and 4 bases respectively, with 18 bases between them.

The genes are TRBV7-9 and TRBJ2-1, with TRBD2 matching over 14 bases. Per germline, CDR1 SEHNR and CDR2 FQNEAQ (reference sequence). Unmatched junction bases numbered 5, after V lost 5 bases and J lost 8 bases. CDR3 size: 15 residues. In DNA form, the CDR3 reads TGTGCCAGCAGCAGACTAGCGGGAGGGCCCCATGAGCAGTTCTTC. Translation gives CASSRLAGGPHEQFF.

The rearrangement joins TRBV7-3 to TRBJ2-4; tentative D call: TRBD1 (6 bases). V gave up 5 bases and J gave up 6 bases, with 11 bases separating them. In germline, CDR1 is SGHTA, CDR2 FQGTGA. The CDR3 loop spans 13 amino acids. Here the CDR3 DNA reads TGTGCCAGCAGCCAGGGGCTTGGAAACATTCAGTACTTC. Its translation is CASSQGLGNIQYF.

A single count supports this clonotype. The chain couples TRBV30 to TRBJ1-6; no reliable D call. This CDR3 contains 11 residues. Germline V gene lookup returns CDR1 GTSNPN and CDR2 SVGIG (reference sequence). V dropped 2 bases and J dropped 8 bases, with 4 bases sitting between them. The DNA for the CDR3 is TGTGCCTGGAGTTCCGATTCACCCCTCCACTTT. It specifies CAWSSDSPLHF.

CDR3 in amino acids: CSASRDSRDTGELFF. For the CDR3, the DNA is TGCAGTGCTAGTAGGGACAGTCGGGACACCGGGGAGCTGTTTTTT. This rearrangement joins TRBV20-1 to TRBJ2-2; 7 nucleotides align to TRBD1. Germline CDR1 and CDR2: DFQATT and SNEGSKA (reference sequence). This CDR3 comprises 15 residues. V gave up 3 bases and J gave up 3 bases; unmatched junction bases: 7.

The chain has TRBV9 and TRBJ1-2, with D perhaps matching TRBD1 (5 bases). V dropped 6 bases and J dropped 6 bases, with 18 bases sitting between them. The CDR3 covers 14 residues. Per the germline V gene, CDR1 is SGDLS and CDR2 is YYNGEE. The CDR3: CASTSRTFSDGYTF. The CDR3 nucleotides read TGTGCCAGCACCTCCAGGACATTCTCGGATGGCTACACCTTC.

V usage is TRBV27 and J usage is TRBJ1-2; TRBD1 agrees at 8 bases. Trimming at V came to 3 bases and at J to 1 base, leaving 13 bases not matched to a gene. This CDR3 comprises 18 residues. Germline V gene sequence: CDR1 MNHEY, CDR2 SMNVEV (reference sequence). The CDR3 sequence: CASSLDRERRIHNYGYTF. In nucleotides, the CDR3 is TGTGCCAGCAGTTTGGACAGGGAACGAAGGATACATAACTATGGCTACACCTTC.

The chain links TRBV6-5 to TRBJ1-1; 11 bases fit TRBD1. Germline CDR1 and CDR2: MNHEY and SVGAGI. V shed 6 bases and J 4 bases; nucleotides not matched to a gene: 7. The CDR3 loop spans 15 amino acids. CDR3 amino acids: CASSRTGGAGTEAFF. The DNA of the CDR3 is TGTGCCAGCAGCCGGACAGGGGGCGCCGGCACTGAAGCTTTCTTT.

The rearrangement links TRBV6-1 to TRBJ2-5; a weak D match, TRBD2 (6 bases). This CDR3 spans 16 amino acids. The germline V and J ends were trimmed by 5 bases and 0 bases, with 16 bases remaining between them. Germline lookup yields CDR1 MNHNS and CDR2 SASEGT. CDR3 in amino acids: CASSRLAVVDQETQYF. The CDR3, as DNA: TGTGCCAGCAGTCGCTTAGCGGTCGTGGACCAAGAGACCCAGTACTTC.